Listed below are T cell receptor beta chains from one sample, sequenced in a study of CD8+CD57+ T cells in acquired aplastic anemia. TCRdb called the reads again in MiXCR, with one record for every CDR3 protein. Among 160,000 or so distinct CDR3 sequences, 60% to 80% were seen once, and the ten largest hold around 45%. Sequencing used sorted CD4+, CD8+, or CD8+CD57+ T cells (not recorded which) from PBMCs. Receptor source: a human donor with aplastic anemia. The conserved cysteine and the conserved F or W are not part of the CDR3 here. A row's size may be missing; if present it is once, few, many or a size class.

clone_size: .
v_call: TRBV20-1
cdr3_aa: SAAWNYEQY

clone_size: few
v_call: TRBV19
cdr3_aa: ASSTTLSSTNEKLF

clone_size: .
v_call: TRBV20-1
cdr3_aa: SAPGLAERYEQY

clone_size: .
v_call: TRBV7-2
cdr3_aa: ASSLDKGRNEKLF

clone_size: .
v_call: TRBV20-1
cdr3_aa: SAPFKASTTEAF

clone_size: .
v_call: TRBV15
cdr3_aa: ATSRERRDTEAF

clone_size: few
v_call: TRBV19
cdr3_aa: ASSEVGSNQPQH

clone_size: .
v_call: TRBV9
cdr3_aa: ASSVGWTEAF

clone_size: few
v_call: TRBV6-4
cdr3_aa: ASSDSSRGNEQF

clone_size: .
v_call: TRBV15
cdr3_aa: ATRIGRDRGLAPRLETQY

clone_size: .
v_call: TRBV10-3
cdr3_aa: AISLIAGGYSHNEQF

clone_size: .
v_call: TRBV7-2
cdr3_aa: ASSLVQQETQY

clone_size: .
v_call: TRBV6-4
cdr3_aa: ASHGLVTNEQF

clone_size: .
v_call: TRBV24-1
cdr3_aa: ATSDVTGGRGYT

clone_size: .
v_call: TRBV7-2
cdr3_aa: ASSLSRQGVETQY

clone_size: .
v_call: TRBV2
cdr3_aa: ASSRGLATGELF

clone_size: .
v_call: TRBV19
cdr3_aa: ASSIASGNQPQH

clone_size: few
v_call: TRBV6-6
cdr3_aa: ASRHRGRPNQPQH

clone_size: .
v_call: TRBV19
cdr3_aa: ASSIYSTGNTDTQY

clone_size: .
v_call: TRBV6-6
cdr3_aa: ASRRDRADTQY

clone_size: .
v_call: TRBV2
cdr3_aa: ASRRGPQGDTQY

clone_size: .
v_call: TRBV7-3
cdr3_aa: ASSLFVTGNEQF